Each of the 5 T cell receptor beta chains below was sequenced from the same sample in a study of OX40 agonist ivuxolimab in advanced cancers. Assay: immunoSEQ multiplex PCR; the TCRdb copy retains only in-frame clones and omits some. The sample shows around 140,000 clones, 75% to 95% of them seen only once. This specimen was CD4+ or CD8+ T cells sorted from blood, taken in a trial of the OX40 agonist ivuxolimab. Receptors originate from an adult with an advanced solid tumor such as melanoma, head and neck, liver or kidney cancer.

The chain is built from TRBV30 and TRBJ2-7; 7 bases match TRBD2. Germline V gives CDR1 GTSNPN, CDR2 SVGIG (reference sequence). The junction had 3 bases not matched to a gene; V was cut back by 2 bases and J by 5 bases. This CDR3 has 12 amino acids. The CDR3 DNA follows: TGTGCCTGGAGTTGGACTAGAGACGAGCAGTACTTC. Translating it yields CAWSWTRDEQYF. Supplemented by reference TRBV30 and TRBJ2-7, the full variable domain reads SQTIHQWPATLVQPVGSPLSLECTVEGTSNPNLYWYRQAAGRGLQLLFYSVGIGQISSEVPQNLSASRPQDRQFILSSKKLLLSDSGFYLCAWSWTRDEQYFGPGTRLTVT.

Concerning this clone: Germline and junction disagree at one end, which may indicate a read error. This rearrangement joins TRBV5-6 to TRBJ2-7; a possible D gene is TRBD2 (6 bases). Per germline, CDR1 SGHDT and CDR2 YYEEEE. This CDR3 comprises 17 residues. CDR3 protein: CANSLALSGSSSYEQYF. The CDR3 coding sequence is TGTGCCAACAGCTTGGCCCTTAGCGGAAGCAGCTCCTACGAGCAGTACTTC.

The chain has TRBV7-9 and TRBJ2-5; no firm D call. In germline, CDR1 is SEHNR, CDR2 FQNEAQ (reference sequence). The CDR3 totals 12 residues. Deletions cut 1 base from V and 4 bases from J, with 4 bases between. CDR3 protein: CASSLGAETQYF. CDR3 bases: TGTGCCAGCAGCTTAGGGGCAGAGACCCAGTACTTC.

V and J are TRBV28 and TRBJ2-2, with 10 bases identical to TRBD2. J lost 6 bases, V lost 11 bases, and 6 bases had no gene match. The CDR3 covers 13 residues. Germline loops: CDR1 MDHEN, CDR2 SYDVKM. The CDR3 loop is CAVKLAGPGELFF. For the CDR3, the DNA is TGTGCCGTCAAACTAGCGGGACCCGGGGAGCTGTTTTTT.

This chain connects TRBV10-1 to TRBJ2-5; unclear D gene. Gene TRBJ2-7 matches the end of the DNA better, so the J call may be wrong. Germline V CDR1 and CDR2: WNHNN, SYGVQD (reference sequence). The CDR3 is 16 residues long. The CDR3 region has the DNA TGCGCCAGCAGTGAATTCGCCCGGACCTTCGTCCTCGAGCAGTACTTC. Encoded protein: CASSEFARTFVLEQYF.